These 10 T cell receptor beta chains came from one sample sequenced in a study of human T cells and chemical hapten exposure. TCRdb re-analysed the RACE reads in MiXCR, keeping a single row per CDR3 protein. The table has some 53,000 distinct CDR3 sequences, 11% seen once. The time point: patch test 1, 2 weeks after DPC sensitization. Treatment here: therapeutic diphenylcyclopropenone sensitization with weekly scalp DPC. Someone pulled total RNA out of unfractionated whole blood. The sample here was whole blood, taken in connection with sensitization to the hapten diphenylcyclopropenone (DPC). Receptors originate from a woman aged 40 to 50 with alopecia areata. Some clones in this sample may be carry-over from other donors' samples.

This clonotype turned up a few times. The V call is TRBV6-2 or TRBV6-3, the J call TRBJ2-2; D remains ambiguous. V lost 4 bases and J 5 bases, leaving 11 bases between the germline ends. CDR3 length: 14 amino acids. Germline CDR1 MNHEY, CDR2 SVGEGT. CDR3 sequence (DNA): TGTGCCAGCAGTTTTAATACTGTGACCGGGGAGCTGTTTTTT. Amino acids: CASSFNTVTGELFF.

The chain links TRBV19 to TRBJ2-5; 7 nucleotides match TRBD1. CDR3 length: 13 residues. Germline V gene lookup returns CDR1 LNHDA and CDR2 SQIVND (reference sequence). Trimming removed 2 bases from V and 4 bases from J; junction bases left unmatched: 1. CDR3 sequence: CASSITGVETQYF. CDR3 nucleotide sequence: TGTGCCAGTAGTATAACAGGGGTAGAGACCCAGTACTTC.

The sample holds a few counts of this clonotype. The chain uses TRBV18 and TRBJ1-4; D call uncertain. The CDR3 has 12 residues. The germline V gene has CDR1 KGHSH and CDR2 LQKENI. V lost 5 bases and J lost 7, with 8 bases in between. The CDR3 region is CASSTEREKLFF. CDR3 coding DNA: TGTGCCAGCTCAACCGAGCGTGAAAAACTGTTTTTT.

This clonotype was counted a few times. The chain joins TRBV4-2 to TRBJ1-1; unclear D gene. Between the trimmed V and J ends, which lost 1 base and 4 bases, there was a span of 16 bases. Germline lookup yields CDR1 LGHNA and CDR2 YNFKEQ. This CDR3 comprises 16 residues. The CDR3 reads CASSQGLTKGGTEAFF. CDR3 DNA sequence: TGTGCCAGCAGCCAAGGACTGACTAAAGGAGGCACTGAAGCTTTCTTT.

This clonotype was counted many times. The chain recombines TRBV9 with TRBJ2-7, with TRBD2 matching 8 bases. V was clipped by 4 bases and J by 6 bases; unmatched bases: 12. Germline V lookup: CDR1 SGDLS, CDR2 YYNGEE. The CDR3 covers 15 residues. The CDR3 DNA follows: TGTGCCAGCAGCAGAAGCGGGGGAAGAAGCGGCGAGCAGTACTTC. Translated, it gives CASSRSGGRSGEQYF.

This clonotype has at least ten counts. This chain uses TRBV29-1 with TRBJ1-1; D call uncertain. The CDR3 loop spans 13 amino acids. CDR1 is SQVTM and CDR2 is ANQGSEA in the germline V gene. The germline V and J ends were trimmed by 3 bases and 0 bases, with 8 bases remaining between them. DNA for the CDR3: TGCAGCGTTGAGGACGGACTGAACACTGAAGCTTTCTTT. Translated, it gives CSVEDGLNTEAFF.

The rearrangement links TRBV2 to TRBJ1-5, with 11 bases identical to TRBD1. Looked up from germline, CDR1 is SNHLY and CDR2 is FYNNEI. The CDR3 sequence is 16 residues long. Unmatched junction bases numbered 10, after V lost 8 bases and J lost 4 bases. In DNA, the CDR3 is TGTGCCAGCGTGCGGGACAGGGGGTTGGGGAATCAGCCCCAGCATTTT. This translates into CASVRDRGLGNQPQHF.

The rearrangement joins TRBV28 to TRBJ2-1, with D possibly TRBD2 on 6 matching bases. CDR1 is MDHEN, CDR2 SYDVKM, per germline. The V gene lost 2 bases and the J gene lost 8 bases, with 7 bases spanning the gap. This CDR3 has 12 residues. This chain's CDR3 is CASSLASDEQFF. In nucleotides, the CDR3 is TGTGCCAGCAGTTTAGCTAGCGATGAGCAGTTCTTC.

This chain joins TRBV29-1 and TRBJ1-1; D is uncertain. Germline CDR1 reads SQVTM; CDR2 reads ANQGSEA. CDR3 length equals 10 residues. V was cut by 7 bases and J by 3 bases, with 6 bases left in between. The DNA for the CDR3 is TGCAGCGGGGTACACACTGAAGCTTTCTTT. Its protein product is CSGVHTEAFF. Full variable domain (outside the CDR3, taken from reference TRBV29-1 and TRBJ1-1): SAVISQKPSRDICQRGTSLTIQCQVDSQVTMMFWYRQQPGQSLTLIATANQGSEATYESGFVIDKFPISRPNLTFSTLTVSNMSPEDSSIYLCSGVHTEAFFGQGTRLTVV.

This clonotype was seen repeatedly, ten times or more. V gene TRBV18 combines with J gene TRBJ2-1, with D maybe TRBD2 (5 bases). Germline V gene data show CDR1 as KGHSH and CDR2 as LQKENI. The CDR3 length is 13 residues. V lost 6 bases to trimming and J lost 7 bases, with 13 bases between them. The CDR3 DNA is TGTGCCAGCTCCCCCCGGGAACTTAATGAGCAGTTCTTC. Translating it yields CASSPRELNEQFF.